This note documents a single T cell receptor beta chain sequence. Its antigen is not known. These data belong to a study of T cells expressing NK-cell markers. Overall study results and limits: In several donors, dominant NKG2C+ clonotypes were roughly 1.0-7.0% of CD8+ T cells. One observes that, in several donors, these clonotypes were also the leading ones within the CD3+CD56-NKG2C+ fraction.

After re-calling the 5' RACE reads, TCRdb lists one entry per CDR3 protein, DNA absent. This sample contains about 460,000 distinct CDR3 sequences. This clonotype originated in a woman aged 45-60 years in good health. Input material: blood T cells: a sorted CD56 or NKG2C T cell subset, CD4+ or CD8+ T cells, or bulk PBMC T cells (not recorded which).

The CDR3: CSADRILGNEQFF. V is TRBV20-1 and J is TRBJ2-1. The CDR3 has 13 residues. Per germline, CDR1 DFQATT and CDR2 SNEGSKA (reference sequence).